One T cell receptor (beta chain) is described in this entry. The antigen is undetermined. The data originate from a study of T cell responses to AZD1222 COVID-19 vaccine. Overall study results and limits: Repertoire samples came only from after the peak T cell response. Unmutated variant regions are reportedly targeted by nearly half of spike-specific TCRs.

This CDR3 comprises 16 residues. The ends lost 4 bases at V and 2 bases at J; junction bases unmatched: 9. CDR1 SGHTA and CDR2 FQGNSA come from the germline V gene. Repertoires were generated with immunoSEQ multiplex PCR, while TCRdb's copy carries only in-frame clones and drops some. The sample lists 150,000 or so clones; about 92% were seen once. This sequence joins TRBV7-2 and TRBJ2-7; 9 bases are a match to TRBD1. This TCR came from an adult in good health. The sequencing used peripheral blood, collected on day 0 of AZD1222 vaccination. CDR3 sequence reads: CASSWGGQGVTYEQYF. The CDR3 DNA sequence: TGTGCCAGCAGCTGGGGGGGACAGGGTGTCACCTACGAGCAGTACTTC. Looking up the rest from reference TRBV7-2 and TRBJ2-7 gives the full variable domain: GAGVSQSPSNKVTEKGKDVELRCDPISGHTALYWYRQSLGQGLEFLIYFQGNSAPDKSGLPSDRFSAERTGGSVSTLTIQRTQQEDSAVYLCASSWGGQGVTYEQYFGPGTRLTVT.